This record looks at one TCR beta chain sequence and its context. The data belong to a study of control samples from healthy donors and cancer patients. Germline V gene data show CDR1 as SGHDT and CDR2 as YYEEEE. The CDR3 loop spans 11 amino acids. V lost 2 bases, J lost 14 bases, and 4 bases stayed unmatched. Assay used: immunoSEQ multiplex PCR; TCRdb lists only in-frame clones, some missing. The sample records around 120,000 clones, approximately 89% being singletons. The sequence was collected from a man aged 55 to 70 in good health. The V and J genes are TRBV5-6 and TRBJ2-1, with 7 nucleotides matching TRBD1. What was sequenced was blood. The CDR3 sequence: CASSFRDREFF. CDR3 sequence (DNA): TGTGCCAGCAGCTTCCGGGACAGAGAGTTCTTC.